This T cell receptor beta chain derives from a study of blood T cells in healthy people across ages. There were healthy Caucasian individuals from Russia, aged roughly 6 to 100, serving as donors. A J-beta primer mix and a sample-barcoded 5' primer were used in a second PCR of roughly 7 to 12 cycles. TCRdb re-called the 5' RACE reads through MiXCR, storing one row per CDR3 protein. The sample consists of around 1,800,000 distinct CDR3 sequences, roughly 43% of them appearing once. The origin of this receptor is a human donor in good health. Source material: blood.

The CDR3 nucleotides read TGTGCCAGCAGTGAATTGACGGCTTCCGAAAAACTGTTTTTT. It translates to CASSELTASEKLFF. This chain connects TRBV2 to TRBJ1-4; D ambiguous. V lost 2 bases to trimming and J lost 8 bases, with 12 bases between them. CDR3 length: 14 residues. Germline CDR1 SNHLY, CDR2 FYNNEI.